This TCR beta chain came from a study of blood T cell repertoires in COVID-19. Study summary: From the United States, Italy and Spain came samples of acute and convalescent COVID-19. Nucleic acid was either cDNA or gDNA, and it came from T cells, B-cell-depleted T cells, or PBMCs.

Clones were read by immunoSEQ multiplex PCR, and TCRdb kept only the in-frame ones, dropping some. This table has about 330,000 clones, approximately 89% appearing once. In germline, CDR1 is LGHNA, CDR2 YNFKEQ. The germline V and J ends were trimmed by 0 bases and 1 base, with 6 bases remaining between them. The CDR3 extends over 14 amino acids. Self-reported history from a screening survey and questionnaire set each donor's cohort. Cohort 3 recovery required two negative PCRs, clearance, or symptom resolution. V is TRBV4-2 and J is TRBJ1-1; D perhaps matches TRBD1 (5 bases). Sequenced: PBMCs or T cells enriched from blood (not recorded which). The source of this sequence is a man aged 25-45 years who had recovered from COVID-19. The chain's CDR3 is CASSQDQGNTEAFF. In nucleotides, the CDR3 is TGTGCCAGCAGCCAAGATCAGGGGAACACTGAAGCTTTCTTT.